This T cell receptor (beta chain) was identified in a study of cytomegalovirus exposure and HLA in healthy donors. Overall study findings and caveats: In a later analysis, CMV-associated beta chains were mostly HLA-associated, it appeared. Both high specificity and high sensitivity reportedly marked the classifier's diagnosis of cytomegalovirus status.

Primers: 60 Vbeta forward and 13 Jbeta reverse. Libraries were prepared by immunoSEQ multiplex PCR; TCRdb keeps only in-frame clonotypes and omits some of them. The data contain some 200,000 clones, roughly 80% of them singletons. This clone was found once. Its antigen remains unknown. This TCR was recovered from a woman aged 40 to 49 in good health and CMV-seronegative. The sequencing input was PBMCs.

The chain's CDR3 is CASSSRQDPNNEQFF. The DNA for the CDR3 is TGTGCCAGCAGTTCCCGACAGGACCCCAACAATGAGCAGTTCTTC. The V gene is TRBV27, the J gene TRBJ2-1; D might be TRBD1 (6 bases). CDR3 size: 15 residues. Germline V gene sequence: CDR1 MNHEY, CDR2 SMNVEV (reference sequence). Between the trimmed V and J ends, which lost 4 bases and 5 bases, there was a span of 15 bases.